This TCR beta chain was sequenced for a study of PD-1 blockade in classical Hodgkin lymphoma. Patients all relapsed after autologous stem cell transplantation, and there was variation in brentuximab vedotin exposure. The CDR3 runs to 15 residues. Trimming pared 6 bases from V and 3 bases from J, leaving 17 bases between. Per the germline V gene, CDR1 is SNHLY and CDR2 is FYNNEI. TCRdb keeps only in-frame clones here, not all; method: immunoSEQ multiplex PCR. The table has about 40,000 clones, 70% to 80% seen once; the top ten hold over 9.5%. The chain has TRBV2 and TRBJ1-1, with TRBD1 as a possible D gene (5 bases). This material consisted of peripheral blood mononuclear cells (PBMCs), taken at baseline. The source of this sequence is a human donor with classical Hodgkin lymphoma. CDR3 amino acids: CASSYARGGDTEAFF. The CDR3 coding sequence is TGTGCCAGCAGCTATGCTCGGGGGGGGGACACTGAAGCTTTCTTT.